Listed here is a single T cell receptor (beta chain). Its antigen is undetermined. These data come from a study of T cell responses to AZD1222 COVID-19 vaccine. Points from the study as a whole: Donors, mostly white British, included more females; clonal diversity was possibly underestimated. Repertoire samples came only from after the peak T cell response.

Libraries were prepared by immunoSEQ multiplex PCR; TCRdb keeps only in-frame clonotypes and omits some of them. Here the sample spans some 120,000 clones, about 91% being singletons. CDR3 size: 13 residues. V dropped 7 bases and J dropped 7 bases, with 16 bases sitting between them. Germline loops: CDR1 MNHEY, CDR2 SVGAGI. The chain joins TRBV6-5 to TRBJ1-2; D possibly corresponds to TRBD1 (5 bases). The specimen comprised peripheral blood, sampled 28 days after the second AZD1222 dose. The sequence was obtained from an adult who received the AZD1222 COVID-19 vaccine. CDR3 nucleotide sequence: TGTGCCAGCACCCAACGAAGGGGAGCTGGCTACACCTTC. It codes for CASTQRRGAGYTF.